This entry features one T cell receptor (beta chain) sequence. This sample was included in a study of blood T cell repertoires in COVID-19. In the study overall: Samples representing acute and convalescent COVID-19 were sourced from the United States, Italy and Spain. T cells, B-cell-depleted T cells, or PBMCs provided the cDNA or gDNA that served as material.

Methods used by the authors: Cell counts per sample came from amplifying reference gene primers. Libraries were prepared by immunoSEQ multiplex PCR; TCRdb keeps only in-frame clonotypes and omits some of them. D and trimming come from the DNA, and the V and J calls and clone size come from that table. The sample holds 55,000 to 85,000 clones; about 88% are singletons and the top ten take approximately 5.5%. Trimming cost V 1 base and J 7 bases; bases outside gene matches: 7. Germline V CDR1 and CDR2: SGHRS, YFSETQ. This CDR3 comprises 16 residues. The chain combines TRBV5-1 with TRBJ2-1, with TRBD2 matching over 11 bases. Sequenced: peripheral blood. This TCR was sampled from a human donor in a cohort sampled during active COVID-19. The CDR3 DNA reads TGCGCCAGCAGCTTGTTAGCGGGGGGGGCAAATAATGAGCAGTTCTTC. Translated, it gives CASSLLAGGANNEQFF.